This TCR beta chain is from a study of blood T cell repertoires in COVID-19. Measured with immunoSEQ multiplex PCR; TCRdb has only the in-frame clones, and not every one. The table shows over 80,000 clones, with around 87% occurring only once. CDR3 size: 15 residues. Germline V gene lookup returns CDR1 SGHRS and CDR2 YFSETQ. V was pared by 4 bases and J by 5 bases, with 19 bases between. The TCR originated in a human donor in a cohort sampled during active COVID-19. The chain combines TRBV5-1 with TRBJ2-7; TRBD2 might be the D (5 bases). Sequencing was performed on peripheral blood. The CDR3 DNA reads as TGCGCCAGCAGCCTGACTGGGAGCACCTTCGACGAGCAGTACTTC. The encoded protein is CASSLTGSTFDEQYF.